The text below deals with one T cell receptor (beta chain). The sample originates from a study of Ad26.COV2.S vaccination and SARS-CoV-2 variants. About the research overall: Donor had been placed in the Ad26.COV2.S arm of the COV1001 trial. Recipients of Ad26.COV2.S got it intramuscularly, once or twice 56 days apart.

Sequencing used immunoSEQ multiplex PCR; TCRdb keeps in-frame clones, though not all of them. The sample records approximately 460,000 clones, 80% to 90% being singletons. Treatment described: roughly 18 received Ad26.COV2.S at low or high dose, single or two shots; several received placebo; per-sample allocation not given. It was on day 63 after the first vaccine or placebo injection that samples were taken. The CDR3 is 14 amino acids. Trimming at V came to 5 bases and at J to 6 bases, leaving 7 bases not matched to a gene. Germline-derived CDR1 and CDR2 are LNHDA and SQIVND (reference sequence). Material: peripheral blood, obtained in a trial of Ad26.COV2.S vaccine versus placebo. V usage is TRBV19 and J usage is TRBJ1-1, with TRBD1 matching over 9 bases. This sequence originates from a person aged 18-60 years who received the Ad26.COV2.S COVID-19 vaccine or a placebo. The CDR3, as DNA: TGTGCCAGTAGTTCACAGGGGGCGCCCCCTGAAGCTTTCTTT. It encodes CASSSQGAPPEAFF.